Below, 21 T cell receptor beta chains from the same sample are listed, as sequenced in a study of T cell repertoires in cytomegalovirus infection. From the reads, TCRdb called clonotypes with MiXCR, one entry per CDR3 protein. There are just under 500,000 distinct CDR3 sequences in the sample; roughly a third occur only once, and 15% to 20% lies in the top ten. Their antigens remain unidentified. The sequences come from cultured PBMCs, collected from culture after CMV antigen stimulation. Receptors originate from a human donor in good health (CMV status not recorded). Some clones in this sample may be carry-over from other donors' samples.

This clonotype occurred many times. This chain connects TRBV7-2 to TRBJ1-5; a weak D match, TRBD1 (6 bases). This CDR3 region has 13 residues. Between the trimmed V and J ends, which lost 5 bases and 7 bases, there was a span of 12 bases. CDR1 and CDR2 (germline): SGHTA, FQGNSA. The CDR3 sequence is CASSDRSGQPQHF. CDR3 nucleotide sequence: TGTGCCAGCAGCGACAGGTCCGGGCAGCCCCAGCATTTT.

The chain recombines TRBV11-1 with TRBJ2-2; tentatively, D is TRBD1 (6 bases). V gave up 4 bases and J gave up 5 bases, with 11 bases separating them. Germline CDR1 is SGHAT and CDR2 is FQDESV (reference sequence). This CDR3 comprises 14 residues. As DNA, the CDR3 is TGTGCCAGCAGCTCGGACAGTAAAACCGGGGAGCTGTTTTTT. Translating it yields CASSSDSKTGELFF.

This chain connects TRBV7-8 to TRBJ1-6, with D unclear. The CDR3 has 16 amino acids. The germline V and J ends were trimmed by 1 base and 5 bases, with 12 bases remaining between them. The germline CDR1 and CDR2 sequences are SGHVS and FQNEAQ. The CDR3, as DNA: TGTGCCAGCAGCTTAGTGCTTATTCGGGATAATTCACCCCTCCACTTT. Its translation is CASSLVLIRDNSPLHF.

This chain joins TRBV6-8 and TRBJ1-5, with a possible D match to TRBD1 (5 bases). CDR3 length: 14 residues. Germline CDR1 and CDR2: MNHGY and SAAAGT. V lost 4 bases and J 7 bases, leaving 14 bases between the germline ends. The chain's CDR3 is CASSSQGVRQPQHF. The CDR3 region has the DNA TGTGCCAGCAGTTCCCAGGGTGTTCGGCAGCCCCAGCATTTT.

This clonotype has only a few counts. The V gene is TRBV6-5, the J gene TRBJ1-1; 8 nucleotides align to TRBD1. CDR1 and CDR2 from the germline V gene are MNHEY and SVGAGI. The length of the CDR3 is 14 residues. The J segment lost 5 bases and the V segment lost 3 bases, leaving 5 bases of the junction unmatched. The CDR3 DNA is TGTGCCAGCAGTTATCACAGGGGGAGAACTGAAGCTTTCTTT. Protein: CASSYHRGRTEAFF.

On this clonotype: This may come from a read error, since a much larger clone is one base off. The genes are TRBV7-2 and TRBJ1-6; D not certain. CDR3 length: 11 residues. Germline V gene lookup returns CDR1 SGHTA and CDR2 FQGNSA. The CDR3 reads CARSLGSPLHF. In nucleotides, the CDR3 is TGTGCCCGCAGCCTAGGATCACCCCTCCACTTT.

This clonotype was recorded a few times. The CDR3 here is CASSWTGKHEQYV. The CDR3 DNA reads TGTGCCAGCAGCTGGACAGGGAAGCACGAGCAGTACGTC. The V gene is TRBV2, the J gene TRBJ2-7, with 8 bases aligning to TRBD1. CDR1 and CDR2 (germline): SNHLY, FYNNEI. The CDR3 is made up of 13 amino acids. V was clipped by 6 bases and J by 5 bases; unmatched bases: 6.

The chain carries TRBV7-2 and TRBJ2-2; possible D gene TRBD1, 5 bases. V gave up 5 bases and J gave up 1 base, with 23 bases separating them. The CDR3 extends over 19 amino acids. Per germline, CDR1 SGHTA and CDR2 FQGNSA. CDR3 amino acids: CASSPRTRPGLLNTGELFF. The CDR3 bases are TGTGCCAGCAGCCCGAGGACAAGGCCTGGGTTACTGAACACCGGGGAGCTGTTTTTT.

This clonotype was seen many times. The rearrangement joins TRBV7-2 to TRBJ1-1; 10 bases fit TRBD1. Unmatched junction bases numbered 6, after V lost 5 bases and J lost 6 bases. Germline-derived CDR1 and CDR2 are SGHTA and FQGNSA. The length of the CDR3 is 14 residues. The CDR3 DNA reads TGTGCCAGCAGCGAGGGGACAGGGGCTCCTGAAGCTTTCTTT. Amino acid sequence: CASSEGTGAPEAFF.

This clonotype turned up a few times. The chain combines TRBV7-2 with TRBJ1-5; 11 nucleotides align to TRBD1. The CDR3 extends over 14 amino acids. The germline CDR1 and CDR2 sequences are SGHTA and FQGNSA. J was trimmed by 11 bases and V by 5 bases; bases with no gene match: 8. This CDR3 reads CASSPGQGAVSQHF. CDR3 nucleotide sequence: TGTGCCAGCAGCCCTGGACAGGGGGCCGTGTCCCAGCATTTT.

This clonotype was observed a few times. The J gene is TRBJ1-2, the V gene TRBV20-1; unclear D gene. Trimming shortened V by 5 bases and J by 6 bases, and 13 bases separated the two germline ends. The CDR3 is made up of 12 amino acids. Germline V gene data show CDR1 as DFQATT and CDR2 as SNEGSKA (reference sequence). Here the CDR3 reads CSAQDGWDGYTF. DNA of the CDR3: TGCAGTGCTCAGGACGGATGGGATGGCTACACCTTC.

This clonotype came up a few times. V usage is TRBV20-1 and J usage is TRBJ2-1, with 8 bases fitting TRBD2. The CDR3 runs to 16 residues. The V and J ends lost 3 bases and 4 bases, in that order; junction bases with no gene match: 11. Germline loops: CDR1 DFQATT, CDR2 SNEGSKA (reference sequence). As DNA, the CDR3 is TGCAGTGCTAGTCACCTTCGACAGCGGGGGTACAATGAGCAGTTCTTC. Amino acids: CSASHLRQRGYNEQFF.

This clonotype was observed many times. This chain links TRBV7-2 with TRBJ2-5, with 12 positions matching TRBD2. V gave up 5 bases and J gave up 5 bases; unmatched junction bases: 6. Looked up from germline, CDR1 is SGHTA and CDR2 is FQGNSA. This CDR3 is built from 15 residues. The CDR3: CASSISGTSGETQYF. The CDR3, as DNA: TGTGCCAGCAGCATATCCGGGACTAGCGGGGAGACCCAGTACTTC.

The rearrangement links TRBV7-6 to TRBJ1-1; D perhaps matches TRBD1 (6 bases). This CDR3 comprises 13 residues. V shed 5 bases and J shed 6 bases, with 13 bases lying between them. Germline V gene sequence: CDR1 SGHVS, CDR2 FNYEAQ. The CDR3 region has the DNA TGTGCCAGCAGCGCAGGGGTGAAGCCTGAAGCTTTCTTT. Translating gives CASSAGVKPEAFF.

There are a few counts of this clonotype. The chain recombines TRBV19 with TRBJ2-3, with 9 bases matching TRBD1. The CDR3 extends over 15 amino acids. J was trimmed by 2 bases and V by 5 bases; bases with no gene match: 5. Germline values: CDR1 LNHDA, CDR2 SQIVND (reference sequence). CDR3 loop: CASSVGTGPTDTQYF. The CDR3 coding sequence is TGTGCCAGTAGTGTCGGGACAGGGCCCACAGATACGCAGTATTTT. The full variable domain, in which reference TRBV19 and TRBJ2-3 provide the parts outside the CDR3, is DGGITQSPKYLFRKEGQNVTLSCEQNLNHDAMYWYRQDPGQGLRLIYYSQIVNDFQKGDIAEGYSVSREKKESFPLTVTSAQKNPTAFYLCASSVGTGPTDTQYFGPGTRLTVL.

This clonotype turned up a few times. The gene calls are TRBV27 and TRBJ2-5; 8 bases agree with TRBD2. The CDR3 has 14 amino acids. Germline CDR1 is MNHEY and CDR2 is SMNVEV (reference sequence). With 3 bases clipped from V and 4 bases from J, the junction kept 4 bases outside the gene matches. This CDR3 is CASSLILAVETQYF. As DNA, the CDR3 is TGTGCCAGCAGTTTGATACTAGCGGTAGAGACCCAGTACTTC.

This clonotype has only a few counts. V and J are TRBV7-9 and TRBJ2-1; the D is unclear. Per germline, CDR1 SEHNR and CDR2 FQNEAQ (reference sequence). The V end was cut by 4 bases, the J end by 7 bases, with 14 bases between. This CDR3 comprises 14 residues. The CDR3 bases are TGTGCCAGCAGCTATGGCGGAATAATAAATGAGCAGTTCTTC. It codes for CASSYGGIINEQFF. Combining the CDR3 with reference TRBV7-9 and TRBJ2-1 gives the whole variable domain DTGVSQNPRHKITKRGQNVTFRCDPISEHNRLYWYRQTLGQGPEFLTYFQNEAQLEKSRLLSDRFSAERPKGSFSTLEIQRTEQGDSAMYLCASSYGGIINEQFFGPGTRLTVL.

The rearrangement links TRBV7-6 to TRBJ2-1; D is undetermined. V was cut by 1 base and J by 12 bases, with 7 bases left in between. This CDR3 comprises 11 residues. Germline assignment: CDR1 SGHVS and CDR2 FNYEAQ. CDR3 in DNA: TGTGCCAGCAGCTTAGATTCCAGGCAGTTCTTC. Translation gives CASSLDSRQFF. Filled out from reference TRBV7-6 and TRBJ2-1, the complete variable domain reads GAGVSQSPRYKVTKRGQDVALRCDPISGHVSLYWYRQALGQGPEFLTYFNYEAQQDKSGLPNDRFSAERPEGSISTLTIQRTEQRDSAMYRCASSLDSRQFFGPGTRLTVL.

The gene calls are TRBV19 and TRBJ1-5; TRBD1 matches 9 bases. CDR1 LNHDA and CDR2 SQIVND come from the germline V gene (reference sequence). V gave up 4 bases and J gave up 7 bases; unmatched junction bases: 8. The CDR3 sequence is 15 residues long. The CDR3: CASSNSGTGRQPQHF. For the CDR3, the DNA is TGTGCCAGTAGTAATTCCGGGACAGGGAGACAGCCCCAGCATTTT. The full variable domain, rest sourced from reference TRBV19 and TRBJ1-5, is DGGITQSPKYLFRKEGQNVTLSCEQNLNHDAMYWYRQDPGQGLRLIYYSQIVNDFQKGDIAEGYSVSREKKESFPLTVTSAQKNPTAFYLCASSNSGTGRQPQHFGDGTRLSIL.

The count of this clonotype is one. This chain links TRBV29-1 with TRBJ2-6, with 8 nucleotides matching TRBD1. CDR1 SQVTM and CDR2 ANQGSEA come from the germline V gene. The CDR3 extends over 18 amino acids. The V gene end was trimmed by 4 bases and the J gene end by 0 bases; junction bases not matched to a gene: 11. The CDR3 protein is CSVVGLGQGVSGANVLTF. CDR3 bases: TGCAGCGTTGTGGGGCTTGGACAGGGAGTCTCTGGGGCCAACGTCCTGACTTTC.

The J gene is TRBJ2-2, the V gene TRBV27; no clear D gene. The CDR3 extends over 13 amino acids. Germline assignment: CDR1 MNHEY and CDR2 SMNVEV (reference sequence). V lost 3 bases, J lost 6 bases, and 8 bases lay in between. CDR3 coding DNA: TGTGCCAGCAGTTTGTACAGTCCCGGGGAGCTGTTTTTT. It is translated as CASSLYSPGELFF.